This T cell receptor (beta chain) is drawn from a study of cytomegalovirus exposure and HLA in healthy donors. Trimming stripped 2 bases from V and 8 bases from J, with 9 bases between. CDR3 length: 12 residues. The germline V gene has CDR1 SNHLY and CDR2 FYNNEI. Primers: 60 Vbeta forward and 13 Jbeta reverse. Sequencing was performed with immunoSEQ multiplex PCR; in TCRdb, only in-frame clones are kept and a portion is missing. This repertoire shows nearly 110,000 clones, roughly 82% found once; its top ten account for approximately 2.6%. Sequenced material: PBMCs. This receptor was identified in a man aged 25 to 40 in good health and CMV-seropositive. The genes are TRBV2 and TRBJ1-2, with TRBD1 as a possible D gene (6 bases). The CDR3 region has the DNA TGTGCCAGCAGTGAAAGGGGGAGCGGCTACACCTTC. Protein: CASSERGSGYTF. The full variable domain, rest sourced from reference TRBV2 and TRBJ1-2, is EPEVTQTPSHQVTQMGQEVILRCVPISNHLYFYWYRQILGQKVEFLVSFYNNEISEKSEIFDDQFSVERPDGSNFTLKIRSTKLEDSAMYFCASSERGSGYTFGSGTRLTVV.